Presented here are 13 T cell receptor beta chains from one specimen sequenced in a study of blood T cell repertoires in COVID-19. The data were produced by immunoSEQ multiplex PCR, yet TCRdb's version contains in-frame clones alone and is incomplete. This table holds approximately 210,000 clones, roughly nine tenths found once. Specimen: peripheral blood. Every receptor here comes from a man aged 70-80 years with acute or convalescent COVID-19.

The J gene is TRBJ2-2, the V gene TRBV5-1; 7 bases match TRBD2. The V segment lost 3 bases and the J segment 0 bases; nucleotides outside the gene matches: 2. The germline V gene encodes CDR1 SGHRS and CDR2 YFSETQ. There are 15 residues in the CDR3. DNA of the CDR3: TGCGCCAGCAGCTCCCTAGCGGCGAACACCGGGGAGCTGTTTTTT. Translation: CASSSLAANTGELFF.

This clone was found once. CDR3 amino acids: CASSLYPTGTYGYTF. CDR3 coding DNA: TGTGCCAGCAGCTTATATCCGACAGGGACCTATGGCTACACCTTC. V and J are TRBV7-6 and TRBJ1-2; 7 nucleotides match TRBD1. With 2 bases clipped from V and 4 bases from J, the junction kept 7 bases outside the gene matches. CDR3 length equals 15 residues. CDR1 SGHVS and CDR2 FNYEAQ come from the germline V gene.

CDR3 nucleotides: TGTGCCAGCAGCCCCCAGAGCGGGAGACTCACCGGGGAGCTGTTTTTT. Protein sequence: CASSPQSGRLTGELFF. The J gene is TRBJ2-2, the V gene TRBV11-2; 8 bases are shared with TRBD2. This CDR3 contains 16 residues. Trimming cost V 5 bases and J 4 bases; bases outside gene matches: 9. Germline CDR1 SGHAT, CDR2 FQNNGV.

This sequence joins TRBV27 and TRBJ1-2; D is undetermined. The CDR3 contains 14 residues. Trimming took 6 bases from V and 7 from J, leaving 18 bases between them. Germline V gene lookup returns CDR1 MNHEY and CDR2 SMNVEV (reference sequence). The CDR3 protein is CASSPSEWATGYTF. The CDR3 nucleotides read TGTGCCAGCAGCCCTTCAGAGTGGGCAACTGGCTACACCTTC.

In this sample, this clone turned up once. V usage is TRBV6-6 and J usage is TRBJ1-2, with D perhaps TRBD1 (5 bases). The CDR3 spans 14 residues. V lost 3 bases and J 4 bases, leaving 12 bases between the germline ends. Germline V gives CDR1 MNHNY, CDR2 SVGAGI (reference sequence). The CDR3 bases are TGTGCCAGCAGTTATCCAGGGATCCCCTATGGCTACACCTTC. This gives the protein CASSYPGIPYGYTF.

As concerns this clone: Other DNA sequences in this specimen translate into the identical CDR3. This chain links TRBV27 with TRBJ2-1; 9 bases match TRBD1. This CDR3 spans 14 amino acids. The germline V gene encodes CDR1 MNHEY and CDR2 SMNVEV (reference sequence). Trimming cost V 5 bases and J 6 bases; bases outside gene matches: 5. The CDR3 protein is CASSRDRVGNEQFF. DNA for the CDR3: TGTGCCAGCAGTCGGGACAGGGTCGGCAATGAGCAGTTCTTC.

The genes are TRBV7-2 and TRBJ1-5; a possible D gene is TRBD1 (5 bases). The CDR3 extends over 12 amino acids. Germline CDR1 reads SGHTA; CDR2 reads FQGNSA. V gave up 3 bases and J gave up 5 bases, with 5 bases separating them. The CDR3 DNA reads TGTGCCAGCAGCTTCAGGGATCAGCCCCAGCATTTT. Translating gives CASSFRDQPQHF.

The DNA for the CDR3 is TGTGCCAGCAGCAAAGGGGCTCCCGCGTACAATGAGCAGTTCTTC. Its translation is CASSKGAPAYNEQFF. The chain carries TRBV9 and TRBJ2-1, with a tentative D call TRBD1 (5 bases). The germline V gene has CDR1 SGDLS and CDR2 YYNGEE. This CDR3 comprises 15 residues. Trimming removed 4 bases from V and 4 bases from J, with 15 bases in between.

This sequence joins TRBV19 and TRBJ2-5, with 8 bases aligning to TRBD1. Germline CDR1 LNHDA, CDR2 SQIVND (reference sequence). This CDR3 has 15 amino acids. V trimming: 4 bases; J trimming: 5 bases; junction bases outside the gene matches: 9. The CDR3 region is CASSRNQGAGETQYF. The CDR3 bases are TGTGCCAGTAGTAGGAATCAGGGGGCAGGGGAGACCCAGTACTTC. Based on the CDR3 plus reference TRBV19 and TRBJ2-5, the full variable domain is DGGITQSPKYLFRKEGQNVTLSCEQNLNHDAMYWYRQDPGQGLRLIYYSQIVNDFQKGDIAEGYSVSREKKESFPLTVTSAQKNPTAFYLCASSRNQGAGETQYFGPGTRLLVL.

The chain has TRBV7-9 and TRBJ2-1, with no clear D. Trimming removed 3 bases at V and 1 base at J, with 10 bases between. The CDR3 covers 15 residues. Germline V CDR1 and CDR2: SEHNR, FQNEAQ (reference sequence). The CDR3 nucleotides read TGTGCCAGCAGCTTTGGGCGACCATCCTACAATGAGCAGTTCTTC. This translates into CASSFGRPSYNEQFF.

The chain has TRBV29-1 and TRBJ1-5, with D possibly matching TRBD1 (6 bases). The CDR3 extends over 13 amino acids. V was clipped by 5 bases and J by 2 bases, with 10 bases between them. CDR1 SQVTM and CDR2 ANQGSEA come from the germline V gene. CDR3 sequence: CSVRGNGNQPQHF. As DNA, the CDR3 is TGCAGCGTTAGGGGGAACGGCAATCAGCCCCAGCATTTT.

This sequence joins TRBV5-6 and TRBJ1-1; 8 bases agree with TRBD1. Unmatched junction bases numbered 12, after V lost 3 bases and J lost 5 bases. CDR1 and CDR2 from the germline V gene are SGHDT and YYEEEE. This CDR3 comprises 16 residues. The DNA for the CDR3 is TGTGCCAGCAGCTATGGAGGGCCGGACAGGGTAACTGAAGCTTTCTTT. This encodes CASSYGGPDRVTEAFF.

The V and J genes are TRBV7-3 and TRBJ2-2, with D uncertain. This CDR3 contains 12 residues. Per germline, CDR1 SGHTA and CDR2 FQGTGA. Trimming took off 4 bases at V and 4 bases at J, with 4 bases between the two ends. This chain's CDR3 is CASSWLTGELFF. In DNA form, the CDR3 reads TGTGCCAGCAGCTGGCTCACCGGGGAGCTGTTTTTT.